This T cell receptor beta chain was documented in a study of Graves' ophthalmopathy and Graves' hyperthyroidism. The study's findings and limits: A roughly 81% specificity and 87.88% sensitivity were achieved by a 13-signature model that separated ophthalmopathy from stable hyperthyroidism.

People with hyperthyroidism were aged 18 to 65 and newly diagnosed, under 2 months' duration. Researchers took RNA transcripts and amplified TCR beta CDR3 regions from them. Second-round multiplex PCR followed a first-round RT-PCR using HTBI primers. TCRdb re-called the multiplex PCR reads through MiXCR, storing one row per CDR3 protein. The sample consists of over a million distinct CDR3 sequences, 35% to 45% of them appearing once. On this clonotype: Its antigen is currently unknown.

The TCR comes from an adult man with Graves' hyperthyroidism. Sequenced: peripheral blood or thyroid tissue (not recorded which).

The CDR3 protein is CASRKEGNQPQHF. CDR3 sequence (DNA): TGTGCCAGCAGGAAAGAAGGCAATCAGCCCCAGCATTTT. The chain is built from TRBV2 and TRBJ1-5; no firm D call. V lost 6 bases to trimming and J lost 2 bases, with 8 bases between them. Per the germline V gene, CDR1 is SNHLY and CDR2 is FYNNEI. This CDR3 is 13 amino acids long.